The clone carrying this T cell receptor (beta chain) was found many times. This CDR3 is 11 amino acids long. The V end was cut by 6 bases, the J end by 3 bases, with 2 bases between. This specimen comes from a study of regulatory T cells in long-lasting Graves disease. With iRepertoire HTBI primers and Arm-PCR of CDR3 regions, TCR beta libraries were built. TCRdb fed the multiplex PCR reads into MiXCR, producing one record per CDR3 protein. Here the sample spans some 560,000 distinct CDR3 sequences, 15% to 20% being singletons. Time point of the sample: newly diagnosed GD, antithyroid drugs for less than 3 months. Following extraction of RNA from PBMCs, that RNA was used to make the TCR library. These data are also associated with another study on T cells in Graves' hyperthyroidism and ophthalmopathy.

This specimen was peripheral blood mononuclear cells (PBMCs), taken at new diagnosis, from a patient treated with antithyroid drugs. The clonotype originates from a woman in her forties or fifties with Graves disease. V usage is TRBV12-3 or TRBV12-4 and J usage is TRBJ2-2; no firm D call. The CDR3 is CASRYTGELFF. CDR3 sequence (DNA): TGTGCCAGCAGATACACCGGGGAGCTGTTTTTT.